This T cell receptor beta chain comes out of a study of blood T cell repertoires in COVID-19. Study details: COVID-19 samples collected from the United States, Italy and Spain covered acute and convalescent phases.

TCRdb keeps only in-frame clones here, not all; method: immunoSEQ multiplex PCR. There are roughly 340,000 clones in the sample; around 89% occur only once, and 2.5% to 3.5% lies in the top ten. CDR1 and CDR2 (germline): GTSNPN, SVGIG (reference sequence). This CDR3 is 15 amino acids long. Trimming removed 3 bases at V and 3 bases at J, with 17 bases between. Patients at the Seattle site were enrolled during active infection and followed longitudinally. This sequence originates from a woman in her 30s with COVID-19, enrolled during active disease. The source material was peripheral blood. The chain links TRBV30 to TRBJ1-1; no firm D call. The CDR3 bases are TGTGCCTGGAGCCCGGGCTCCACTAGGCACACTGAAGCTTTCTTT. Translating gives CAWSPGSTRHTEAFF.